The entry below gives a single T cell receptor (beta chain) sequence along with its context. CDR1 and CDR2 from the germline V gene are SGHVS and FNYEAQ. The CDR3 covers 14 residues. V lost 5 bases, J lost 2 bases, and 13 bases lay in between. This specimen comes from a study of early T cells in non-severe SARS-CoV-2 infection. Individual cDNA molecules were tagged with unique molecular identifiers, the study reported. MiXCR, applied by TCRdb to the 5' RACE reads, yields one record per CDR3 protein. The table shows approximately 56,000 distinct CDR3 sequences, with around 16% occurring only once. The chain joins TRBV7-6 to TRBJ2-7, with D unresolved. The sequence was collected from an adult who was a healthcare worker with PCR-confirmed SARS-CoV-2 infection or an uninfected control (not recorded which). The sample consisted of whole blood, taken at baseline. The CDR3 sequence: CASSPSTPTYEQYF. CDR3 DNA sequence: TGTGCCAGCAGCCCCTCAACTCCAACCTACGAGCAGTACTTC.